This is a list of T cell receptor beta chains from one sample in a study of vaccination effects on CD4 cells after COVID-19. Their target antigens are unknown. Sequencing was performed with immunoSEQ multiplex PCR; in TCRdb, only in-frame clones are kept and a portion is missing. The table lists 45,000 to 60,000 clones, approximately 80% of them singletons. The starting material was CD4+ T cells from PBMCs cultured without peptide, obtained before COVID-19 vaccination. Every receptor here comes from a human donor who received a COVID-19 vaccine. CDR3s include the opening cysteine and the closing phenylalanine or tryptophan. A D gene is named only where the DNA matches it firmly. The listing skips clone size in some rows; elsewhere it reads once, few, many or a size class.

V gene	D gene	clone size	J gene	CDR3 DNA	CDR3 protein
TRBV4-1	.	.	TRBJ2-3	TGCGCCAGCAGCCAAGGGCCCTCTGCGGGGACCACAGATACGCAGTATTTT	CASSQGPSAGTTDTQYF
TRBV5-1	TRBD1	few	TRBJ2-5	TGCGCCAGCAAAAACCCGACAGGGGGAGTAGAGACCCAGTACTTC	CASKNPTGGVETQYF
TRBV4-1	TRBD2	once	TRBJ2-5	TGCGCCAGCAGCCAAGTAGTGTTCCGGGATAGCGGGGAGACCCAGTACTTC	CASSQVVFRDSGETQYF
TRBV24-1	.	.	TRBJ2-5	TGTGCCACCAGTTATGGGGGGACACGTCAAGAGACCCAGTACTTC	CATSYGGTRQETQYF
TRBV7-2	.	.	TRBJ1-4	TGTGCCAGCAGCTTAGGGAGAGGTAGTGAAAAACTGTTTTTT	CASSLGRGSEKLFF
TRBV28	.	.	TRBJ1-5	TGTGCCAGTCTTAGTAGCAATCAGCCCCAGCATTTT	CASLSSNQPQHF
TRBV6-6	TRBD1	once	TRBJ2-4	TGTGCCAGCAGTTTGGGACAGGGGTCCATTGCCATTCAGTACTTC	CASSLGQGSIAIQYF
TRBV10-1	.	.	TRBJ1-6	TGCGCCAGCAGTCTTCGCAATTCACCCCTCCACTTT	CASSLRNSPLHF
TRBV5-1	.	.	TRBJ1-1	TGCGCCAGCAGCCCGGGACCGACGAACACTGAAGCTTTCTTT	CASSPGPTNTEAFF
TRBV28	.	once	TRBJ2-5	TGTGCCAGCACCTCGGGGGACCGCCGGGAGACCCAGTACTTC	CASTSGDRRETQYF
TRBV4-1	TRBD1	.	TRBJ1-5	TGCGCCAGCAGCCAAGCTGACAGGGGACGTAATCAGCCCCAGCATTTT	CASSQADRGRNQPQHF
TRBV6-5	.	.	TRBJ2-2	TGTGCCAGCAGTTACTCTTCAGGGAACACCGGGGAGCTGTTTTTT	CASSYSSGNTGELFF
TRBV10-1	.	.	TRBJ2-4	TGCGCCAGCAGTGAAGGTGTAGGGGTAAAAAACATTCAGTACTTC	CASSEGVGVKNIQYF
TRBV5-5	.	.	TRBJ1-5	TGTGCCAGCAGCTTTGGGGCTCCTAGAAATCAGCCCCAGCATTTT	CASSFGAPRNQPQHF
TRBV5-1	.	.	TRBJ2-6	TGCGCCAGCAGCTTCCAGGGTGTTGGGGCCAACGTCCTGACTTTC	CASSFQGVGANVLTF
TRBV28	.	.	TRBJ2-5	TGTGCCAGCAGTTTTCGAGCTCCCCAAGAGACCCAGTACTTC	CASSFRAPQETQYF
TRBV3-1/TRBV3-2	TRBD2	.	TRBJ2-3	TGTGCCAGCAGCCAAGAGTCAAGCGGGGGCAGGGATACGCAGTATTTT	CASSQESSGGRDTQYF